The 8 T cell receptor beta chains given below trace back to one sample, sequenced in a study of Ad26.COV2.S vaccination and SARS-CoV-2 variants. Treatment indicated: about 20 received Ad26.COV2.S at low or high dose, single or two shots; several received placebo; per-sample allocation not given. Day 63 after the first vaccine or placebo injection was the time point for sampling. The table came from immunoSEQ multiplex PCR; TCRdb's copy has only in-frame clones and leaves some out. Counted here are 430,000 or so clones, 75% to 95% occurring once; the ten biggest clones make up 9.5% to 15%. Sequencing used peripheral blood, obtained in a trial of Ad26.COV2.S vaccine versus placebo. These receptors came from a person between 18 and 65 years old who received the Ad26.COV2.S COVID-19 vaccine or a placebo.

The chain recombines TRBV28 with TRBJ1-2; TRBD1 is a possible D gene (6 bases). The CDR3 covers 15 residues. Trimming removed 5 bases from V and 8 bases from J, with 21 bases in between. Germline values: CDR1 MDHEN, CDR2 SYDVKM. The CDR3 is CASSPSSAGAQGYTF. The CDR3 DNA sequence: TGTGCCAGCAGTCCAAGTAGTGCGGGGGCGCAGGGCTACACCTTC.

The gene calls are TRBV2 and TRBJ2-7; the match to TRBD1 covers 11 bases. With V trimmed by 9 bases and J by 3 bases, 7 bases remained unmatched. Germline V gene data show CDR1 as SNHLY and CDR2 as FYNNEI. This CDR3 has 14 amino acids. CDR3 DNA: TGTGCCAGGGACTCCGGGACAGGGGGCTACGAGCAGTACTTC. Translating it yields CARDSGTGGYEQYF. The complete variable domain, with remaining parts taken from reference TRBV2 and TRBJ2-7, reads EPEVTQTPSHQVTQMGQEVILRCVPISNHLYFYWYRQILGQKVEFLVSFYNNEISEKSEIFDDQFSVERPDGSNFTLKIRSTKLEDSAMYFCARDSGTGGYEQYFGPGTRLTVT.

The V and J genes are TRBV7-9 and TRBJ2-3; D gene ambiguous. This CDR3 is 18 amino acids long. Germline V gene lookup returns CDR1 SEHNR and CDR2 FQNEAQ (reference sequence). V was shortened by 2 bases and J by 0 bases, with 18 bases between the two germline ends. The CDR3 sequence: CASSLRTLPVTSTDTQYF. Here the CDR3 DNA reads TGTGCCAGCAGCTTAAGAACCCTCCCCGTAACTAGCACAGATACGCAGTATTTT.

This sequence joins TRBV9 and TRBJ2-5; D is perhaps TRBD1 or TRBD2 (5 bases each). The germline gives CDR1 SGDLS, CDR2 YYNGEE. V was shortened by 3 bases and J by 1 base, with 10 bases between the two germline ends. CDR3 length equals 14 residues. This CDR3 is CASSAPGAQETQYF. The CDR3 bases are TGTGCCAGCAGCGCCCCCGGGGCCCAAGAGACCCAGTACTTC.

The rearrangement links TRBV6-2 or TRBV6-3 to TRBJ1-1; D ambiguous. V lost 2 bases and J lost 7, with 17 bases in between. The CDR3 spans 15 residues. In germline, CDR1 is MNHEY, CDR2 SVGEGT. This CDR3 is CASSYPGRVTREAFF. Written as DNA, the CDR3 is TGTGCCAGCAGTTACCCAGGAAGGGTAACCCGTGAAGCTTTCTTT.

This chain joins TRBV14 and TRBJ2-1, with TRBD2 as a possible D gene (6 bases). The V end was cut by 4 bases, the J end by 6 bases, with 10 bases between. There are 13 residues in the CDR3. Germline assignment: CDR1 SGHDN and CDR2 FVKESK. CDR3 sequence: CASSLWRGNEQFF. Written as DNA, the CDR3 is TGTGCCAGCAGCCTTTGGAGGGGCAATGAGCAGTTCTTC. The variable domain in full, completed from reference TRBV14 and TRBJ2-1, reads EAGVTQFPSHSVIEKGQTVTLRCDPISGHDNLYWYRRVMGKEIKFLLHFVKESKQDESGMPNNRFLAERTGGTYSTLKVQPAELEDSGVYFCASSLWRGNEQFFGPGTRLTVL.

The CDR3, as DNA: TGTGCCACACCAAGAAACACTGAAGCTTTCTTT. Protein sequence: CATPRNTEAFF. The chain combines TRBV24-1 with TRBJ1-1; D is unresolved. CDR1 is KGHDR, CDR2 SFDVKD, per germline. This CDR3 spans 11 amino acids. The V and J ends lost 10 bases and 2 bases respectively, with 7 bases between them.

This CDR3 reads CASSEAGVTYNEQFF. The CDR3 DNA is TGTGCCAGCAGCGAAGCGGGAGTGACCTACAATGAGCAGTTCTTC. This rearrangement joins TRBV9 to TRBJ2-1, with 8 positions matching TRBD2. Trimming cost V 3 bases and J 2 bases; bases outside gene matches: 4. Germline assignment: CDR1 SGDLS and CDR2 YYNGEE. The CDR3 is 15 residues long. Supplemented by reference TRBV9 and TRBJ2-1, the full variable domain reads DSGVTQTPKHLITATGQRVTLRCSPRSGDLSVYWYQQSLDQGLQFLIQYYNGEERAKGNILERFSAQQFPDLHSELNLSSLELGDSALYFCASSEAGVTYNEQFFGPGTRLTVL.